The next 4 T cell receptor beta chains were all read from a single sample in a study of T-cell memory formation after mild COVID-19. TCRdb reanalysed the 5' RACE reads using MiXCR and keeps one entry per CDR3 protein. Of 85,000 to 120,000 distinct CDR3 sequences listed, about an eighth are singletons. The specimen was PBMCs or a T cell subset sorted from them (not recorded which). These receptors all stem from an adult woman who had mild COVID-19 (a few samples of this study predate the infection). Cell type and time point are not known.

This clonotype was seen more than once but under ten times. The V call is TRBV5-6, the J call TRBJ2-1, with 7 bases lining up with TRBD2. This CDR3 has 16 amino acids. V lost 0 bases and J lost 7; bases outside the gene matches: 10. Germline V gene sequence: CDR1 SGHDT, CDR2 YYEEEE. The DNA of the CDR3 is TGTGCCAGCAGCTTGGGGGCCGGACTAGTGGGTAATGAGCAGTTCTTC. Translating gives CASSLGAGLVGNEQFF.

This clonotype appeared many times. The chain joins TRBV4-1 to TRBJ2-7; 9 bases are a match to TRBD2. The germline CDR1 and CDR2 sequences are MGHRA and YSYEKL. V gave up 0 bases and J gave up 2 bases; unmatched junction bases: 5. The CDR3 runs to 16 residues. CDR3 coding DNA: TGCGCCAGCAGCCAAGATGAGCGGGGGGTCGCCTACGAGCAGTACTTC. Its protein product is CASSQDERGVAYEQYF.

A few counts support this clonotype. This sequence joins TRBV15 and TRBJ2-7; D unclear. Trimming took 1 base from V and 6 from J, leaving 16 bases between them. This CDR3 comprises 15 residues. In germline, CDR1 is LNHNV, CDR2 YYDKDF (reference sequence). CDR3 in amino acids: CATSRVFALASEQYF. The CDR3 DNA sequence: TGTGCCACCAGCAGAGTTTTTGCCTTAGCATCCGAGCAGTACTTC.

This clonotype was picked up a small number of times. The J gene is TRBJ2-7, the V gene TRBV24-1; 10 nucleotides match TRBD1. The CDR3 totals 19 residues. V dropped 6 bases and J dropped 2; count of bases not matched to a gene: 18. Per germline, CDR1 KGHDR and CDR2 SFDVKD. The CDR3 here is CATSLTSDRGECPTYEQYF. DNA of the CDR3: TGTGCCACCAGTCTAACCTCGGACAGGGGGGAGTGCCCCACCTACGAGCAGTACTTC.